The clone carrying this T cell receptor (beta chain) was counted ten times or more. Its antigen is not identified. Other DNA sequences within the sample encode an identical CDR3. The data belong to a study of beta chain features in type 1 diabetes. Findings and caveats of the study: PCR might preferentially amplify shorter templates, equally in patients and controls. Shortening that was moderate but significant affected the TCRB CDR3s of Type 1 diabetes patients in all four CD4+ subsets.

Each of the sorted populations had a purity greater than 98%. The isolated RNA, all of it, was reverse transcribed, so expressed TCRB transcripts were what got sequenced. Clones were read by immunoSEQ multiplex PCR, and TCRdb kept only the in-frame ones, dropping some. The table shows 310,000 or so clones, with over 7% occurring only once. V was shortened by 2 bases and J by 7 bases, with 12 bases between the two germline ends. The CDR3 length is 13 residues. Germline V gives CDR1 GTSNPN, CDR2 SVGIG (reference sequence). The sequenced sample consisted of central memory CD4+ T cells from blood. The receptor's source is a man in his thirties or forties with type 1 diabetes. The chain combines TRBV30 with TRBJ1-5; perhaps TRBD1 as D (6 bases). CDR3 sequence reads: CAWSPGGGQPQHF. The CDR3 DNA reads TGTGCCTGGAGTCCGGGGGGGGGCCAGCCCCAGCATTTT.